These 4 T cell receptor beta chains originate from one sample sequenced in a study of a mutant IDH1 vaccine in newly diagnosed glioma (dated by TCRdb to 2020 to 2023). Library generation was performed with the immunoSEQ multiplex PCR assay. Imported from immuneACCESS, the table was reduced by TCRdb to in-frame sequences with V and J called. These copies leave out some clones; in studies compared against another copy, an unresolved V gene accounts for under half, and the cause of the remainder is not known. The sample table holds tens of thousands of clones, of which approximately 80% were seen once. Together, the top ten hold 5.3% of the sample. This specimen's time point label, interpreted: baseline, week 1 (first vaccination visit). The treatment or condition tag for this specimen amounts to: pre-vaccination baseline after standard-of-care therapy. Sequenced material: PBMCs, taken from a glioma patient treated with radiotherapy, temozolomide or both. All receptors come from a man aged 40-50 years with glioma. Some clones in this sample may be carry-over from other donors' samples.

CDR3 nucleotide sequence: TGTGCCTGGAGTGTGGGACAGGCGGGGGATGAAAAACTGTTTTTT. Its translation is CAWSVGQAGDEKLFF. The rearrangement joins TRBV30 to TRBJ1-4, with 8 bases fitting TRBD1. After removal of 0 bases from V and 6 bases from J, the junction contained 6 bases not matched to a gene. Per germline, CDR1 GTSNPN and CDR2 SVGIG (reference sequence). The CDR3 length is 15 residues.

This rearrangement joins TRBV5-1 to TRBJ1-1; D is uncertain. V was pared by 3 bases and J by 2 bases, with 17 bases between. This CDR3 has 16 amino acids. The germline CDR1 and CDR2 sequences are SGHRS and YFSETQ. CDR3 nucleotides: TGCGCCAGCAGCTCCGGTCTTTGGACCGATAACACTGAAGCTTTCTTT. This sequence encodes CASSSGLWTDNTEAFF.

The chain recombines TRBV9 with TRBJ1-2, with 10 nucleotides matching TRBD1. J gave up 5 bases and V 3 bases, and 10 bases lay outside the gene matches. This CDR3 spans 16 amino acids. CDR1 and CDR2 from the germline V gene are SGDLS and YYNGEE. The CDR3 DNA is TGTGCCAGCAGCGGCGGGGGGACAGGGGAAGGATATGGCTACACCTTC. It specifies CASSGGGTGEGYGYTF.

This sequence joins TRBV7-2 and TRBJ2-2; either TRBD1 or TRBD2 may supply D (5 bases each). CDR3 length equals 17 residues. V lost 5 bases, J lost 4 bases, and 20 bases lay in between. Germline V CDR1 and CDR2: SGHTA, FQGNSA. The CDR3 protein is CASSPASGRAGTGELFF. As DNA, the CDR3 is TGTGCCAGCAGCCCCGCCTCAGGCAGGGCGGGCACCGGGGAGCTGTTTTTT.